These 19 T cell receptor beta chains were sequenced from one sample in a study of T cell responses to AZD1222 COVID-19 vaccine. The repertoire was sequenced with immunoSEQ multiplex PCR; TCRdb's copy has only in-frame clones and lacks some. The table shows under 80,000 clones, with around 85% occurring only once. The starting material was peripheral blood, obtained 28 days after the second AZD1222 dose. The origin of the receptors is an adult who received the AZD1222 COVID-19 vaccine.

The sample holds one count of this clone. The chain carries TRBV4-2 and TRBJ2-7, with 7 bases aligning to TRBD2. With V trimmed by 1 base and J by 0 bases, 3 bases remained unmatched. CDR1 LGHNA and CDR2 YNFKEQ come from the germline V gene. The CDR3 has 15 residues. The DNA for the CDR3 is TGTGCCAGCAGCCAAGTCGGGGGGAGCTCCTACGAGCAGTACTTC. Translated: CASSQVGGSSYEQYF.

The CDR3 DNA follows: TGTGCCGGTGGACAGGGGAGAGGAGATACGCAGTATTTT. It specifies CAGGQGRGDTQYF. This chain joins TRBV2 and TRBJ2-3; 9 bases are shared with TRBD1. Germline loops: CDR1 SNHLY, CDR2 FYNNEI. The CDR3 spans 13 residues. The trim removed 11 bases at V and 5 bases at J, leaving 8 bases unmatched.

The chain has TRBV29-1 and TRBJ2-1; TRBD1 agrees at 8 bases. This CDR3 is 11 amino acids long. V was clipped by 6 bases and J by 9 bases; unmatched bases: 4. CDR1 and CDR2 from the germline V gene are SQVTM and ANQGSEA. CDR3: CSVDTGGEQFF. Written as DNA, the CDR3 is TGCAGCGTCGACACAGGGGGTGAGCAGTTCTTC.

The J gene is TRBJ1-6, the V gene TRBV27, with a weak D call TRBD1 (6 bases). The CDR3 length is 19 residues. The germline V and J ends were trimmed by 0 bases and 2 bases, with 17 bases remaining between them. Germline lookup yields CDR1 MNHEY and CDR2 SMNVEV (reference sequence). This CDR3 is CASSLSDRRGGTYNSPLHF. CDR3 sequence (DNA): TGTGCCAGCAGTTTATCGGATAGGAGAGGGGGTACCTATAATTCACCCCTCCACTTT.

The chain couples TRBV28 to TRBJ2-1; D gene ambiguous. The CDR3 spans 14 residues. Trimming shortened V by 3 bases and J by 8 bases, and 14 bases separated the two germline ends. Germline loops: CDR1 MDHEN, CDR2 SYDVKM. CDR3 sequence: CASSFGRLVDEQFF. DNA for the CDR3: TGTGCCAGCAGTTTCGGACGACTCGTCGATGAGCAGTTCTTC.

This rearrangement joins TRBV2 to TRBJ2-2; 12 bases align to TRBD2. This CDR3 is built from 18 residues. Germline CDR1 reads SNHLY; CDR2 reads FYNNEI. The V segment lost 5 bases and the J segment 5 bases; nucleotides outside the gene matches: 12. The CDR3 nucleotides are TGTGCCAGCAGTTCCCGGCCGGGACTAGCGGGTAATACCGGGGAGCTGTTTTTT. Translation: CASSSRPGLAGNTGELFF.

V and J are TRBV28 and TRBJ2-1, with 13 bases matching TRBD2. The CDR3 extends over 15 amino acids. In germline, CDR1 is MDHEN, CDR2 SYDVKM. V gave up 5 bases and J gave up 5 bases; unmatched junction bases: 3. CDR3 sequence reads: CASSGLAGVNNEQFF. The DNA of the CDR3 is TGTGCCAGCAGTGGACTAGCGGGAGTGAACAATGAGCAGTTCTTC.

The chain joins TRBV9 to TRBJ1-3; 9 nucleotides agree with TRBD1. V trimming: 0 bases; J trimming: 4 bases; junction bases outside the gene matches: 2. Germline V gives CDR1 SGDLS, CDR2 YYNGEE. CDR3 size: 15 residues. The CDR3 DNA reads as TGTGCCAGCAGCGTAGACAGGGGGCCAGGAAACACCATATATTTT. It translates to CASSVDRGPGNTIYF.

V and J are TRBV28 and TRBJ1-1; D gene ambiguous. CDR1 is MDHEN and CDR2 is SYDVKM in the germline V gene. This CDR3 is 12 amino acids long. With 5 bases removed from V and 9 bases from J, the gap between germline ends came to 13 bases. CDR3 nucleotide sequence: TGTGCCAGCAGTCCCCCGTTAGGGAAAGCTTTCTTT. It is translated as CASSPPLGKAFF.

The J gene is TRBJ2-2, the V gene TRBV5-1; no firm D call. Trimming took off 2 bases at V and 6 bases at J, with 8 bases between the two ends. Germline V gene data show CDR1 as SGHRS and CDR2 as YFSETQ. CDR3 length equals 13 residues. The CDR3 spells CASSFSSAGELFF. The CDR3 nucleotides are TGCGCCAGCAGCTTTTCGAGTGCCGGGGAGCTGTTTTTT. Full variable domain (missing parts from reference TRBV5-1 and TRBJ2-2): KAGVTQTPRYLIKTRGQQVTLSCSPISGHRSVSWYQQTPGQGLQFLFEYFSETQRNKGNFPGRFSGRQFSNSRSEMNVSTLELGDSALYLCASSFSSAGELFFGEGSRLTVL.

This chain links TRBV28 with TRBJ2-3; D unresolved. CDR1 and CDR2 from the germline V gene are MDHEN and SYDVKM. The CDR3 totals 12 residues. V was clipped by 3 bases and J by 0 bases, with 1 base between them. The CDR3: CASSFSTDTQYF. The DNA for the CDR3 is TGTGCCAGCAGTTTTAGCACAGATACGCAGTATTTT.

This clone has just one count. The chain is built from TRBV28 and TRBJ2-7; 11 bases are a match to TRBD2. This CDR3 has 17 residues. V shed 4 bases and J 7 bases; nucleotides not matched to a gene: 15. Germline V gives CDR1 MDHEN, CDR2 SYDVKM. CDR3 nucleotides: TGTGCCAGCAGTTCCCGGGGGTTAGCGGGAGGGCCGGTTGAGCAGTACTTC. This encodes CASSSRGLAGGPVEQYF. Supplemented by reference TRBV28 and TRBJ2-7, the full variable domain reads DVKVTQSSRYLVKRTGEKVFLECVQDMDHENMFWYRQDPGLGLRLIYFSYDVKMKEKGDIPEGYSVSREKKERFSLILESASTNQTSMYLCASSSRGLAGGPVEQYFGPGTRLTVT.

This chain links TRBV30 with TRBJ2-7; tentatively, D is TRBD1 (6 bases). The V gene's germline CDR1 is GTSNPN and CDR2 SVGIG (reference sequence). Trimming shortened V by 5 bases and J by 5 bases, and 10 bases separated the two germline ends. The CDR3 extends over 11 amino acids. The CDR3 coding sequence is TGTGCCTGGCGACACAGGGACGAGCAGTACTTC. It translates to CAWRHRDEQYF. Drawing the rest from reference TRBV30 and TRBJ2-7, the complete variable domain is SQTIHQWPATLVQPVGSPLSLECTVEGTSNPNLYWYRQAAGRGLQLLFYSVGIGQISSEVPQNLSASRPQDRQFILSSKKLLLSDSGFYLCAWRHRDEQYFGPGTRLTVT.

V and J are TRBV25-1 and TRBJ2-5; TRBD1 aligns across 8 bases. The CDR3 is made up of 17 amino acids. The junction had 7 bases not matched to a gene; V was cut back by 0 bases and J by 1 base. The germline CDR1 and CDR2 sequences are MGHDK and SYGVNS. The CDR3 coding sequence is TGTGCCAGCAGTGAATATAAGACAGGGGTGCTCCAAGAGACCCAGTACTTC. Translated, it gives CASSEYKTGVLQETQYF.

The table lists this clone with a few counts. Written as DNA, the CDR3 is TGTGCCAGCAGCTTAGGTCCCCAGGCCACCTACGAGCAGTACTTC. It yields the protein CASSLGPQATYEQYF. The chain carries TRBV7-9 and TRBJ2-7; unclear D gene. V was shortened by 1 base and J by 2 bases, with 12 bases between the two germline ends. This CDR3 spans 15 amino acids. The germline gives CDR1 SEHNR, CDR2 FQNEAQ (reference sequence). Full variable domain (rest looked up from reference TRBV7-9 and TRBJ2-7): DTGVSQNPRHKITKRGQNVTFRCDPISEHNRLYWYRQTLGQGPEFLTYFQNEAQLEKSRLLSDRFSAERPKGSFSTLEIQRTEQGDSAMYLCASSLGPQATYEQYFGPGTRLTVT.

J is TRBJ2-5 and V is TRBV19; D unresolved. From germline, CDR1 is LNHDA and CDR2 SQIVND (reference sequence). V was cut by 7 bases and J by 1 base, with 13 bases left in between. The CDR3 sequence is 14 residues long. The CDR3 bases are TGTGCCAGTAAATCCAGTCCGGCCCAAGAGACCCAGTACTTC. Translating it yields CASKSSPAQETQYF. Variable domain in full (rest from reference TRBV19 and TRBJ2-5): DGGITQSPKYLFRKEGQNVTLSCEQNLNHDAMYWYRQDPGQGLRLIYYSQIVNDFQKGDIAEGYSVSREKKESFPLTVTSAQKNPTAFYLCASKSSPAQETQYFGPGTRLLVL.

This chain links TRBV24-1 with TRBJ2-5, with D possibly called TRBD1 or TRBD2 (5 bases each). Germline-derived CDR1 and CDR2 are KGHDR and SFDVKD. CDR3 length equals 15 residues. Trimming cost V 5 bases and J 4 bases, with 16 bases left between them. The DNA for the CDR3 is TGTGCCACCAGTGTGTCAGGGTTGGGAGTAGAGACCCAGTACTTC. Encoded protein: CATSVSGLGVETQYF.

This chain uses TRBV9 with TRBJ2-3, with TRBD2 identical over 9 bases. The V segment lost 3 bases and the J segment 3 bases; nucleotides outside the gene matches: 11. CDR3 size: 17 residues. CDR1 and CDR2 from the germline V gene are SGDLS and YYNGEE. Written as DNA, the CDR3 is TGTGCCAGCAGCGCAAGAGGGGGGGGACTAGCTACAGATACGCAGTATTTT. It encodes CASSARGGGLATDTQYF.

The V and J genes are TRBV11-2 and TRBJ1-6; the D is unclear. Germline CDR1 reads SGHAT; CDR2 reads FQNNGV. This CDR3 comprises 15 residues. The V end lost 0 bases, the J end lost 9 bases, and 12 bases lay between the germline ends. The CDR3 sequence is CASSLERGLGSPLHF. For the CDR3, the DNA is TGTGCCAGCAGCTTAGAAAGAGGGCTCGGTTCACCCCTCCACTTT.